Following are 17 T cell receptor beta chains from one sample sequenced in a study of cytomegalovirus exposure and HLA in healthy donors. PCR used 60 Vbeta primers and 13 Jbeta primers. Profiled with immunoSEQ multiplex PCR; TCRdb holds only in-frame clones, not every one. The sample contains roughly 150,000 clones, roughly 80% of which appear only once. The specimen sequenced was PBMCs. Receptor source: a young man in good health and CMV-seronegative.

The rearrangement uses TRBV10-3 and TRBJ2-7, with 9 bases aligning to TRBD1. Trimming at V came to 3 bases and at J to 4 bases, leaving 7 bases not matched to a gene. This CDR3 contains 15 residues. Germline loops: CDR1 ENHRY, CDR2 SYGVKD. CDR3 in DNA: TGTGCCATCAGTGACAAGGACAGGGGCCCGTACGAGCAGTACTTC. Protein product: CAISDKDRGPYEQYF.

The CDR3 loop reads CASSQDRTSAFLRETQYF. Written as DNA, the CDR3 is TGCGCCAGCAGCCAAGATCGGACTAGCGCTTTCCTTCGGGAGACCCAGTACTTC. V usage is TRBV4-1 and J usage is TRBJ2-5, with TRBD2 identical over 9 bases. V was pared by 0 bases and J by 5 bases, with 13 bases of the junction left unmatched. In germline, CDR1 is MGHRA, CDR2 YSYEKL. The length of the CDR3 is 18 residues.

The V call is TRBV10-2, the J call TRBJ2-7; 7 bases match TRBD2. The CDR3 sequence is 15 residues long. The J segment lost 2 bases and the V segment lost 1 base, leaving 5 bases of the junction unmatched. Germline CDR1 is WSHSY and CDR2 is SAAADI. The CDR3 bases are TGCGCCAGCAGTGAGTTGGCGGGAGCCGCCTACGAGCAGTACTTC. It is translated as CASSELAGAAYEQYF.

The chain links TRBV18 to TRBJ2-5, with 9 bases lining up with TRBD1. Per the germline V gene, CDR1 is KGHSH and CDR2 is LQKENI. The length of the CDR3 is 17 residues. After removal of 5 bases from V and 5 bases from J, the junction contained 15 bases not matched to a gene. The CDR3 sequence is CASSADVPGQGGETQYF. Written as DNA, the CDR3 is TGTGCCAGCTCAGCCGACGTACCGGGACAGGGAGGCGAGACCCAGTACTTC.

This clone was observed a few times. The chain carries TRBV6-5 and TRBJ1-5, with D possibly being TRBD1 (5 bases). The ends were cut back, 4 bases at V and 0 bases at J, with 10 bases in the middle. CDR3 length: 15 amino acids. The germline CDR1 and CDR2 sequences are MNHEY and SVGAGI. DNA of the CDR3: TGTGCCAGCAGTTCTACCCAGGGTAGCAATCAGCCCCAGCATTTT. Encoded protein: CASSSTQGSNQPQHF.

The chain is built from TRBV14 and TRBJ1-1; D not resolved. The CDR3 length is 11 residues. CDR1 and CDR2 (germline): SGHDN, FVKESK. V was trimmed by 4 bases and J by 4 bases, leaving 4 bases between them. The CDR3 protein is CASSRVTEAFF. As DNA, the CDR3 is TGTGCCAGCAGCCGAGTCACTGAAGCTTTCTTT. Supplemented by reference TRBV14 and TRBJ1-1, the full variable domain reads EAGVTQFPSHSVIEKGQTVTLRCDPISGHDNLYWYRRVMGKEIKFLLHFVKESKQDESGMPNNRFLAERTGGTYSTLKVQPAELEDSGVYFCASSRVTEAFFGQGTRLTVV.

V is TRBV7-8 and J is TRBJ2-3; 9 bases fit TRBD1. CDR1 SGHVS and CDR2 FQNEAQ come from the germline V gene. This CDR3 is built from 15 residues. V was pared by 2 bases and J by 6 bases, with 6 bases of the junction left unmatched. CDR3 sequence reads: CASSLSGQGTDTQYF. Written as DNA, the CDR3 is TGTGCCAGCAGCTTATCAGGACAGGGGACCGATACGCAGTATTTT. Based on the CDR3 plus reference TRBV7-8 and TRBJ2-3, the full variable domain is GAGVSQSPRYKVAKRGQDVALRCDPISGHVSLFWYQQALGQGPEFLTYFQNEAQLDKSGLPSDRFFAERPEGSVSTLKIQRTQQEDSAVYLCASSLSGQGTDTQYFGPGTRLTVL.

The J gene is TRBJ2-1, the V gene TRBV6-5, with D possibly matching TRBD1 (6 bases). The V gene's germline CDR1 is MNHEY and CDR2 SVGAGI. V lost 6 bases and J lost 2, with 14 bases in between. The CDR3 spans 15 residues. CDR3 residues: CASRSTGLTYNEQFF. The CDR3 DNA sequence: TGTGCCAGCAGGTCGACAGGCCTAACCTACAATGAGCAGTTCTTC.

This clone was seen a few times. The V and J genes are TRBV5-5 and TRBJ2-1, with D perhaps matching TRBD2 (5 bases). V was clipped by 0 bases and J by 5 bases, with 12 bases between them. Per the germline V gene, CDR1 is SGHKS and CDR2 is YYEKEE (reference sequence). There are 15 residues in the CDR3. The CDR3 sequence is CASSLGALGDNEQFF. CDR3 bases: TGTGCCAGCAGCTTGGGGGCACTCGGGGACAATGAGCAGTTCTTC. Together with reference TRBV5-5 and TRBJ2-1, the CDR3 gives the full variable domain: DAGVTQSPTHLIKTRGQQVTLRCSPISGHKSVSWYQQVLGQGPQFIFQYYEKEERGRGNFPDRFSARQFPNYSSELNVNALLLGDSALYLCASSLGALGDNEQFFGPGTRLTVL.

This clone was seen only a few times. CDR3 DNA: TGTGCCAGCAGAGACACTTATCAGCCCCAGCATTTT. Translation: CASRDTYQPQHF. V and J are TRBV2 and TRBJ1-5; D gene uncertain. The CDR3 consists of 12 residues. Trimming took 6 bases from V and 5 from J, leaving 8 bases between them. Germline CDR1 and CDR2: SNHLY and FYNNEI.

The chain combines TRBV6-6 with TRBJ2-1, with D possibly being TRBD1 (5 bases). CDR1 MNHNY and CDR2 SVGAGI come from the germline V gene (reference sequence). V was trimmed by 11 bases and J by 7 bases, leaving 15 bases between them. CDR3 size: 12 residues. CDR3 residues: CAGAAARNEQFF. In DNA form, the CDR3 reads TGTGCCGGGGCGGCAGCGAGGAATGAGCAGTTCTTC.

The gene calls are TRBV9 and TRBJ2-1; 7 nucleotides match TRBD2. After removal of 0 bases from V and 1 base from J, the junction contained 4 bases not matched to a gene. Per germline, CDR1 SGDLS and CDR2 YYNGEE. This CDR3 has 16 residues. CDR3: CASSVELAASYNEQFF. As DNA, the CDR3 is TGTGCCAGCAGCGTAGAGCTAGCGGCTTCCTACAATGAGCAGTTCTTC.

The genes are TRBV9 and TRBJ2-3; 7 bases align to TRBD2. Trimming cost V 0 bases and J 0 bases; bases outside gene matches: 16. The V gene's germline CDR1 is SGDLS and CDR2 YYNGEE. The CDR3 has 20 amino acids. CDR3 DNA: TGTGCCAGCAGCGTAGGGAGCGGGGCCCAAGGGACGCTAAGCACAGATACGCAGTATTTT. Translating gives CASSVGSGAQGTLSTDTQYF. The whole variable domain, filled in from reference TRBV9 and TRBJ2-3, reads DSGVTQTPKHLITATGQRVTLRCSPRSGDLSVYWYQQSLDQGLQFLIQYYNGEERAKGNILERFSAQQFPDLHSELNLSSLELGDSALYFCASSVGSGAQGTLSTDTQYFGPGTRLTVL.

The CDR3 reads CASSPGQGARGYTF. CDR3 in DNA: TGTGCCAGCAGCCCGGGACAGGGGGCGCGGGGCTACACCTTC. V is TRBV7-3 and J is TRBJ1-2, with 12 bases lining up with TRBD1. In germline, CDR1 is SGHTA, CDR2 FQGTGA. The V segment lost 5 bases and the J segment 8 bases; nucleotides outside the gene matches: 6. This CDR3 region has 14 residues.

This chain links TRBV6-5 with TRBJ2-5; weak D call: TRBD1 (6 bases). The germline V gene encodes CDR1 MNHEY and CDR2 SVGAGI. Trimming left V 1 base short and J 2 bases short, with 14 bases between. This CDR3 is built from 16 residues. Written as DNA, the CDR3 is TGTGCCAGCAGTTACTTTGGACAGCGAGATCAAGAGACCCAGTACTTC. Translating gives CASSYFGQRDQETQYF.

The chain links TRBV5-1 to TRBJ2-3, with 7 positions matching TRBD2. Germline CDR1 SGHRS, CDR2 YFSETQ. Trimming cost V 2 bases and J 0 bases; bases outside gene matches: 3. This CDR3 is built from 15 residues. DNA for the CDR3: TGCGCCAGCAGCTTTGGGGGAGGGAGCACAGATACGCAGTATTTT. Its protein product is CASSFGGGSTDTQYF.

V and J are TRBV7-9 and TRBJ1-3; D ambiguous. The CDR3 totals 14 residues. V was cut by 5 bases and J by 8 bases, with 16 bases left in between. Per germline, CDR1 SEHNR and CDR2 FQNEAQ (reference sequence). In DNA, the CDR3 is TGTGCCAGCAGCCCAAGAGGGTTGCGGGACACCATATATTTT. Its protein is CASSPRGLRDTIYF.